This T cell receptor beta chain was captured by sequencing in a study of cytomegalovirus exposure and HLA in healthy donors. Repertoires were generated with immunoSEQ multiplex PCR, while TCRdb's copy carries only in-frame clones and drops some. The top ten hold more than 1% of the sample, which has approximately 70,000 clones, over 90% seen once. From germline, CDR1 is SGDLS and CDR2 YYNGEE. This CDR3 has 17 amino acids. The V end was cut by 3 bases, the J end by 6 bases, with 24 bases between. As regards this clone: Its antigen remains unidentified.

Study observations and caveats: First-cohort TCR clusters were later found to tend to co-occur in the roughly 120 validation repertoires. As confirmed in vitro, a few CMV-associated chains were specific for CMV antigens. Researchers counted 164 TCR beta chains as cytomegalovirus-associated. Published work reported that the classifier diagnosed cytomegalovirus status with high specificity and sensitivity.

This sequence originates from a woman between 18 and 30 years old in good health and CMV-seronegative. This chain links TRBV9 with TRBJ2-5; D possibly corresponds to TRBD2 (6 bases). Sequencing was done on a sample of PBMCs. CDR3 loop: CASSATAGTGSVKTQYF. The CDR3 DNA reads as TGTGCCAGCAGCGCGACGGCCGGGACCGGGAGCGTGAAGACCCAGTACTTC.